One sample yielded the 17 T cell receptor beta chains listed below, sequenced in a study of T-cell memory formation after mild COVID-19. TCRdb independently ran MiXCR on the 5' RACE reads; one entry per CDR3 protein. The sample lists 85,000 to 130,000 distinct CDR3 sequences, around 11% seen once, with about 27% in the top ten. The sequencing sample was made of PBMCs or a T cell subset sorted from them (not recorded which). These receptors were collected from an adult woman who had mild COVID-19 (a few samples of this study predate the infection). Cell type and time point are not known.

The chain has TRBV19 and TRBJ2-1; 10 bases map to TRBD2. In germline, CDR1 is LNHDA, CDR2 SQIVND (reference sequence). The V and J ends lost 1 base and 6 bases, in that order; junction bases with no gene match: 3. The CDR3 length is 15 residues. The CDR3 coding sequence is TGTGCCAGTAGTATAGGCCTAGCGGGAGCCAATGAGCAGTTCTTC. It is translated as CASSIGLAGANEQFF.

In its sample, this clonotype was seen many times. The J gene is TRBJ2-1, the V gene TRBV23-1; weak D call: TRBD2 (6 bases). TRBV23-1 is treated as an ORF (open reading frame) with a function not yet certain. This CDR3 spans 16 amino acids. Deletions cut 0 bases from V and 4 bases from J, with 13 bases between. The CDR3 DNA follows: TGCGCCAGCAGTCAATCGGCTAGCGAAAAGTACAATGAGCAGTTCTTC. Translation: CASSQSASEKYNEQFF.

This clonotype has only a few counts. This chain uses TRBV4-3 with TRBJ2-5; 13 positions agree with TRBD2. Unmatched junction bases numbered 10, after V lost 4 bases and J lost 5 bases. CDR1 and CDR2 (germline): LGHNA, YSLEER. CDR3 size: 17 residues. CDR3 nucleotides: TGCGCCAGCAGCCCTGGACTAGCGGGAGTATTGATGGAGACCCAGTACTTC. Its protein is CASSPGLAGVLMETQYF.

This clonotype was picked up a small number of times. The chain combines TRBV4-2 with TRBJ2-3; 11 bases agree with TRBD2. The germline V gene has CDR1 LGHNA and CDR2 YNFKEQ. The CDR3 spans 16 residues. V lost 0 bases to trimming and J lost 8 bases; unmatched junction nucleotides: 7. Written as DNA, the CDR3 is TGTGCCAGCAGCCAAGATAGTAGCGGGAGGGGAGCTACGCAGTATTTT. This encodes CASSQDSSGRGATQYF.

V gene TRBV6-2 or TRBV6-3 combines with J gene TRBJ2-6; D might be TRBD2 (6 bases). The V end was cut by 2 bases, the J end by 4 bases, with 12 bases between. This CDR3 has 16 amino acids. Looked up from germline, CDR1 is MNHEY and CDR2 is SVGEGT. CDR3 protein: CASSYGRGSGANVLTF. The CDR3 DNA follows: TGTGCCAGCAGTTACGGGCGGGGATCAGGGGCCAACGTCCTGACTTTC.

This clonotype was counted only a few times. V and J are TRBV10-3 and TRBJ2-5; 10 nucleotides match TRBD2. There are 17 residues in the CDR3. Germline-derived CDR1 and CDR2 are ENHRY and SYGVKD. V was clipped by 0 bases and J by 1 base; unmatched bases: 5. The CDR3 region has the DNA TGTGCCATCAGTGAGTCCGTCCGGACTAGCGGCCAAGAGACCCAGTACTTC. Translated: CAISESVRTSGQETQYF.

This clonotype was picked up many times. The rearrangement joins TRBV5-1 to TRBJ2-1; D might be TRBD1 (5 bases). CDR1 and CDR2 from the germline V gene are SGHRS and YFSETQ. V was pared by 4 bases and J by 8 bases, with 10 bases between. This CDR3 comprises 12 residues. Written as DNA, the CDR3 is TGCGCCAGCAGCCCCAGGGTTGATGAGCAGTTCTTC. This gives the protein CASSPRVDEQFF.

This clonotype showed up just a few times. The chain has TRBV19 and TRBJ2-1; 12 nucleotides line up with TRBD2. The CDR3 contains 16 residues. Germline V gives CDR1 LNHDA, CDR2 SQIVND (reference sequence). V dropped 3 bases and J dropped 5; count of bases not matched to a gene: 5. The CDR3, as DNA: TGTGCCAGTAGTATGACTAGCGGGAGAGCTAACAATGAGCAGTTCTTC. It is translated as CASSMTSGRANNEQFF.

This clonotype came up many times. The chain couples TRBV5-1 to TRBJ2-5; the match to TRBD1 covers 8 bases. This CDR3 region has 15 residues. CDR1 and CDR2 from the germline V gene are SGHRS and YFSETQ. The V segment lost 4 bases and the J segment 1 base; nucleotides outside the gene matches: 6. The CDR3 DNA reads as TGCGCCAGCAGCAGGGGGGACAGGACCCAAGAGACCCAGTACTTC. Protein product: CASSRGDRTQETQYF. The complete variable domain, with remaining parts taken from reference TRBV5-1 and TRBJ2-5, reads KAGVTQTPRYLIKTRGQQVTLSCSPISGHRSVSWYQQTPGQGLQFLFEYFSETQRNKGNFPGRFSGRQFSNSRSEMNVSTLELGDSALYLCASSRGDRTQETQYFGPGTRLLVL.

This clonotype was counted between two and nine times. The chain employs TRBV12-3 or TRBV12-4 and TRBJ2-1, with TRBD2 matching 14 bases. The junction had 14 bases not matched to a gene; V was cut back by 5 bases and J by 8 bases. The CDR3 is made up of 18 amino acids. The CDR3 here is CASSPGLAGGGKSDEQFF. CDR3 coding DNA: TGTGCCAGCAGTCCAGGACTAGCGGGGGGTGGAAAGAGTGATGAGCAGTTCTTC.

This clonotype was seen at least ten times. The V call is TRBV12-3 or TRBV12-4, the J call TRBJ2-5; TRBD2 matches at 7 bases. The CDR3 extends over 15 amino acids. Unmatched junction bases numbered 11, after V lost 6 bases and J lost 4 bases. This chain's CDR3 is CASSPGLERGETQYF. CDR3 nucleotides: TGTGCCAGCAGCCCCGGGTTGGAGCGGGGAGAGACCCAGTACTTC.

This clonotype came up a few times. The J gene is TRBJ1-6, the V gene TRBV6-5, with 10 bases aligning to TRBD1. Germline values: CDR1 MNHEY, CDR2 SVGAGI. The CDR3 runs 14 residues. Trimming cost V 6 bases and J 8 bases; bases outside gene matches: 4. The CDR3 is CASSPGQGDSPLHF. As DNA, the CDR3 is TGTGCCAGCAGCCCCGGACAGGGGGATTCACCCCTCCACTTT.

This clonotype appeared a few times. The chain has TRBV9 and TRBJ2-1; 8 positions agree with TRBD2. This CDR3 comprises 14 residues. Germline CDR1 and CDR2: SGDLS and YYNGEE. Trimming at V came to 0 bases and at J to 9 bases, leaving 5 bases not matched to a gene. CDR3 sequence (DNA): TGTGCCAGCAGCGTAGACAGCGGGAGTATTGAGCAGTTCTTC. Protein sequence: CASSVDSGSIEQFF.

This clonotype was detected a few times. This chain uses TRBV12-3 or TRBV12-4 with TRBJ2-3; no reliable D call. There are 14 residues in the CDR3. The V and J ends lost 3 bases and 2 bases respectively, with 9 bases between them. The CDR3 loop reads CASSFAENTDTQYF. The CDR3 DNA reads as TGTGCCAGCAGTTTTGCCGAGAACACAGATACGCAGTATTTT.

CDR3 residues: CASSSRDRPAYEQYF. CDR3 DNA: TGTGCCAGCAGCTCAAGGGACAGGCCTGCCTACGAGCAGTACTTC. The chain carries TRBV5-6 and TRBJ2-7; 8 nucleotides align to TRBD1. The ends lost 3 bases at V and 2 bases at J; junction bases unmatched: 7. CDR3 length equals 15 residues. The germline gives CDR1 SGHDT, CDR2 YYEEEE.

This clonotype appeared many times. The chain has TRBV18 and TRBJ2-7; D is unresolved. The ends were cut back, 6 bases at V and 2 bases at J, with 8 bases in the middle. Germline V lookup: CDR1 KGHSH, CDR2 LQKENI. The CDR3 has 12 residues. The CDR3 sequence is CASSPGPYEQYF. The CDR3 DNA follows: TGTGCCAGCTCTCCAGGCCCCTACGAGCAGTACTTC.

This clonotype was observed a handful of times. CDR3 sequence reads: CATIQTGEEGYTF. CDR3 bases: TGTGCCACTATCCAAACAGGGGAAGAGGGCTACACCTTC. The rearrangement links TRBV12-3 or TRBV12-4 to TRBJ1-2; 7 nucleotides agree with TRBD1. V shed 10 bases and J 8 bases; nucleotides not matched to a gene: 13. CDR3 length: 13 amino acids.